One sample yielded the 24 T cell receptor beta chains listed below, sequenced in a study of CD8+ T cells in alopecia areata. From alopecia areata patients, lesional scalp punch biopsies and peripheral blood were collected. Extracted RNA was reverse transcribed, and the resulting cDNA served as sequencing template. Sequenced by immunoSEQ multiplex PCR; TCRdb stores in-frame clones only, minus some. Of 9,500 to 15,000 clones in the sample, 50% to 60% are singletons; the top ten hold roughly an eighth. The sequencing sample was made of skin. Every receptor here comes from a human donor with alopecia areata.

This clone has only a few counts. DNA for the CDR3: TGTGCCAGCAGTGGTTACCCTCCAGGGTCCTACGAGCAGTACTTC. Its translation is CASSGYPPGSYEQYF. The V gene is TRBV2, the J gene TRBJ2-7, with D possibly TRBD1 on 5 matching bases. Germline V gene sequence: CDR1 SNHLY, CDR2 FYNNEI. Trimming removed 4 bases at V and 1 base at J, with 14 bases between. This CDR3 is 15 amino acids long.

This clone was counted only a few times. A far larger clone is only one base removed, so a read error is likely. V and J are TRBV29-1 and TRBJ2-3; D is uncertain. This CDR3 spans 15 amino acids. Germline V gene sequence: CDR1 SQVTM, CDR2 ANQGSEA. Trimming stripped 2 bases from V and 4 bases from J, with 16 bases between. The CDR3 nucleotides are TGCAGCGTTGAAATATTGGATAGTGGTCCAGATACGCAGTATTTT. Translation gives CSVEILDSGPDTQYF.

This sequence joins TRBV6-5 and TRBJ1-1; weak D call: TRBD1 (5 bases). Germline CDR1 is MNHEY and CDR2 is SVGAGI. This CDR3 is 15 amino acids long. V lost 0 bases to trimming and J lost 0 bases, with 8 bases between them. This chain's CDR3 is CASSYSRGLNTEAFF. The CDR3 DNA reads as TGTGCCAGCAGTTACTCTAGGGGCCTGAACACTGAAGCTTTCTTT.

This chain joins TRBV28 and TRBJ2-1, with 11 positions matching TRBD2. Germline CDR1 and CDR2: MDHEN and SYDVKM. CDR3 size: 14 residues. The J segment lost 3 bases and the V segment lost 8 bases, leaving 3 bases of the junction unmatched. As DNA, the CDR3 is TGTGCCAGCTTAGCGGGAGGGAACTACAATGAGCAGTTCTTC. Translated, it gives CASLAGGNYNEQFF.

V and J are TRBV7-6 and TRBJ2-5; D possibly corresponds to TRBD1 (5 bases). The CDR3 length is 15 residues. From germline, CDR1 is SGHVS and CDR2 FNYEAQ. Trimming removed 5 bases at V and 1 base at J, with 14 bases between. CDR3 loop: CASSSRQGPQETQYF. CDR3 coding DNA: TGTGCCAGCAGCAGCCGTCAGGGCCCCCAAGAGACCCAGTACTTC.

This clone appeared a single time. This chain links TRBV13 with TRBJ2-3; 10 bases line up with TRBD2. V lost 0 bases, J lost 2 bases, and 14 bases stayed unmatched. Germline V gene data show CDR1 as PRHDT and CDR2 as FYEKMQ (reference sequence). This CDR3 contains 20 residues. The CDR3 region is CASSLGRRASGRPHTDTQYF. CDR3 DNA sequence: TGTGCCAGCAGCTTAGGCCGTCGGGCTAGCGGGAGACCCCACACAGATACGCAGTATTTT. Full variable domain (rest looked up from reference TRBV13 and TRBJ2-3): AAGVIQSPRHLIKEKRETATLKCYPIPRHDTVYWYQQGPGQDPQFLISFYEKMQSDKGSIPDRFSAQQFSDYHSELNMSSLELGDSALYFCASSLGRRASGRPHTDTQYFGPGTRLTVL.

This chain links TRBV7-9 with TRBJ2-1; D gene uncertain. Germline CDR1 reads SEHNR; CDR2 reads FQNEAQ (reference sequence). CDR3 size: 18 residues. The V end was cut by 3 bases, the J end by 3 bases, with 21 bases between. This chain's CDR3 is CASSFSTPMIVDYNEQFF. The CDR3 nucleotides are TGTGCCAGCAGCTTCTCCACTCCCATGATCGTCGACTACAATGAGCAGTTCTTC.

The CDR3 nucleotides read TGTGCCAGCAGCTTGGCTGGTGGGTTTACCTACGAGCAGTACTTC. Its translation: CASSLAGGFTYEQYF. The chain recombines TRBV5-6 with TRBJ2-7; the D is unclear. In germline, CDR1 is SGHDT, CDR2 YYEEEE. V was trimmed by 0 bases and J by 2 bases, leaving 12 bases between them. The CDR3 is 15 residues long.

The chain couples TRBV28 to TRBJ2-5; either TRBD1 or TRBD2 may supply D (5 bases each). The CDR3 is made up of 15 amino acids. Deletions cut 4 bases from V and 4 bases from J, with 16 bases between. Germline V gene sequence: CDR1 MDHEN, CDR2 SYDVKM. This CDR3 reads CASSYGTRRVETQYF. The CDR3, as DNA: TGTGCCAGCAGTTATGGGACGCGGCGGGTAGAGACCCAGTACTTC.

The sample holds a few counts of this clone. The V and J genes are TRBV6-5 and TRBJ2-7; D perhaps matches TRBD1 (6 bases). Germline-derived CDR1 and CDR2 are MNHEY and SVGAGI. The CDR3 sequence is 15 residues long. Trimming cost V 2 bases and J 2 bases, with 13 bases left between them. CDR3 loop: CASSYPVGHTYEQYF. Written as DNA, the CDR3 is TGTGCCAGCAGTTACCCGGTGGGACACACCTACGAGCAGTACTTC.

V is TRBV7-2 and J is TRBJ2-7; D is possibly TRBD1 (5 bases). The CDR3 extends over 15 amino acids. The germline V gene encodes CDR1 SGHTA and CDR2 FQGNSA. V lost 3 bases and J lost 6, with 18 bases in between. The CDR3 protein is CASSLIGANTGEQYF. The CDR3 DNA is TGTGCCAGCAGCTTGATAGGGGCAAATACTGGCGAGCAGTACTTC.

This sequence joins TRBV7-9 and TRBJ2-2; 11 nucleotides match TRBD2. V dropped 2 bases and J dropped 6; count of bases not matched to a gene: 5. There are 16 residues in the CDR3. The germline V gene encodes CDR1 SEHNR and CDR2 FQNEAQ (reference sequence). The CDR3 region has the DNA TGTGCCAGCAGCTTACTGCGACTAGCGGGATCCGGGGAGCTGTTTTTT. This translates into CASSLLRLAGSGELFF.

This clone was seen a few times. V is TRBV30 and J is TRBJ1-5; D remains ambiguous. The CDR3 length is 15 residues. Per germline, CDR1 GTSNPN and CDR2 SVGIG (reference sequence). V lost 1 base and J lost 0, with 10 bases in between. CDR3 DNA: TGTGCCTGGAGTGCGGGGATTTATAGCAATCAGCCCCAGCATTTT. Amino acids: CAWSAGIYSNQPQHF.

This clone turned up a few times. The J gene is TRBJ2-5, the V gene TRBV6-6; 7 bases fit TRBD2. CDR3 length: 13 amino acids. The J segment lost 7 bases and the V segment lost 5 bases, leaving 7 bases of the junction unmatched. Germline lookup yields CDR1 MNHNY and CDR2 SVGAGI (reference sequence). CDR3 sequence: CASSPEPGGTQYF. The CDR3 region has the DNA TGTGCCAGCAGTCCAGAACCGGGGGGGACCCAGTACTTC.

CDR3 sequence: CSVVRDYDEQFF. CDR3 coding DNA: TGCAGCGTTGTAAGGGATTACGATGAGCAGTTCTTC. The chain links TRBV29-1 to TRBJ2-1; D is uncertain. The CDR3 sequence is 12 residues long. In germline, CDR1 is SQVTM, CDR2 ANQGSEA. V was pared by 4 bases and J by 8 bases, with 12 bases between.

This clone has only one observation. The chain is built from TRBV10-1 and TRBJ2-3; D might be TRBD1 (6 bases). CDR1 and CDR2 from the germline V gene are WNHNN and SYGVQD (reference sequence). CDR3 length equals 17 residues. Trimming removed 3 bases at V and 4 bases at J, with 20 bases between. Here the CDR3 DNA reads TGCGCCAGCAGTGACCTCTCCGGGACACGGACGGCAGATACGCAGTATTTT. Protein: CASSDLSGTRTADTQYF.

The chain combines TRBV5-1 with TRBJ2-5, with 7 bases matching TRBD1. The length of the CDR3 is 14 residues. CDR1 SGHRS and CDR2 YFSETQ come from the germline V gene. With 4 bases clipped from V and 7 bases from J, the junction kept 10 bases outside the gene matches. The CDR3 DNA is TGCGCCAGCAGCGTACGGGACAGCCAGGGGACCCAGTACTTC. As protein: CASSVRDSQGTQYF.

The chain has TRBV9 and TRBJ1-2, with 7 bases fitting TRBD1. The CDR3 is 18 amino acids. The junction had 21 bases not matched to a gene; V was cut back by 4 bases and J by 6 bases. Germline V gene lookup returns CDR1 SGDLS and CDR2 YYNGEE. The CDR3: CASSYTGVANVKRNGYTF. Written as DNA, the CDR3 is TGTGCCAGCAGCTACACAGGGGTGGCCAATGTGAAAAGAAATGGCTACACCTTC.

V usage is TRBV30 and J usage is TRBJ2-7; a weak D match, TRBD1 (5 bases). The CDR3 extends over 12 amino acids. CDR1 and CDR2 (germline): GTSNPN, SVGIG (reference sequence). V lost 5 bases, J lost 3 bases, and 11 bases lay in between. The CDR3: CAWAPGRYEQYF. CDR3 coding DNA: TGTGCCTGGGCTCCAGGGCGCTACGAGCAGTACTTC. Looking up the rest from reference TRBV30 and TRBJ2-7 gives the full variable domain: SQTIHQWPATLVQPVGSPLSLECTVEGTSNPNLYWYRQAAGRGLQLLFYSVGIGQISSEVPQNLSASRPQDRQFILSSKKLLLSDSGFYLCAWAPGRYEQYFGPGTRLTVT.

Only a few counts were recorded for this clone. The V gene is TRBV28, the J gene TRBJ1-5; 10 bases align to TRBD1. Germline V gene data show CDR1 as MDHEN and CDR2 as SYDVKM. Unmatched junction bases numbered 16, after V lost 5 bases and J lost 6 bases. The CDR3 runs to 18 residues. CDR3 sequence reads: CASSADKRGQGISQPQHF. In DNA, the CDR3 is TGTGCCAGCAGTGCCGATAAACGGGGACAGGGGATATCTCAGCCCCAGCATTTT.

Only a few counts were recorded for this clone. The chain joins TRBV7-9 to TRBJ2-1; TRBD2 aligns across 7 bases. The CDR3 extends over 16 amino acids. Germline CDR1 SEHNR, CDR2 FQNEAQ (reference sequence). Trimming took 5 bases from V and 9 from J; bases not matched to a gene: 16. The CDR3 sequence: CASSPLLGSGVAEQFF. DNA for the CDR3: TGTGCCAGCAGCCCCCTTTTAGGGAGCGGGGTCGCTGAGCAGTTCTTC. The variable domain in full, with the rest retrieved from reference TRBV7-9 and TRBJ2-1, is DTGVSQNPRHKITKRGQNVTFRCDPISEHNRLYWYRQTLGQGPEFLTYFQNEAQLEKSRLLSDRFSAERPKGSFSTLEIQRTEQGDSAMYLCASSPLLGSGVAEQFFGPGTRLTVL.

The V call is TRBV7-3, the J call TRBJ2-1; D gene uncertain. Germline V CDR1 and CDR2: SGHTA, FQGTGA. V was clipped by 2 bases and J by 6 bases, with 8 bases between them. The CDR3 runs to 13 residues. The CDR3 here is CASSLPPRNEQFF. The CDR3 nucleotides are TGTGCCAGCAGCTTACCCCCGCGCAATGAGCAGTTCTTC. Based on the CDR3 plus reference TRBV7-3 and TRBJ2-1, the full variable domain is GAGVSQTPSNKVTEKGKYVELRCDPISGHTALYWYRQSLGQGPEFLIYFQGTGAADDSGLPNDRFFAVRPEGSVSTLKIQRTERGDSAVYLCASSLPPRNEQFFGPGTRLTVL.

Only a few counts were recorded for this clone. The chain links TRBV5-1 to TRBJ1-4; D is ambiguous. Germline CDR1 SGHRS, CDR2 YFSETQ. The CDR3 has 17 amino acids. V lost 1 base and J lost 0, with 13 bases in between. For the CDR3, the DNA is TGCGCCAGCAGCTTGAGCCCCAACAGCGCAACTAATGAAAAACTGTTTTTT. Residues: CASSLSPNSATNEKLFF.

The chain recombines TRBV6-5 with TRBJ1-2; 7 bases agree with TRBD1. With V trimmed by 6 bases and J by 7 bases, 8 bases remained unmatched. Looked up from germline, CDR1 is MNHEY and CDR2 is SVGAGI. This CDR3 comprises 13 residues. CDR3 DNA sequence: TGTGCCAGCAGAAAAACAGGGGCAGGTGGCTACACCTTC. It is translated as CASRKTGAGGYTF.